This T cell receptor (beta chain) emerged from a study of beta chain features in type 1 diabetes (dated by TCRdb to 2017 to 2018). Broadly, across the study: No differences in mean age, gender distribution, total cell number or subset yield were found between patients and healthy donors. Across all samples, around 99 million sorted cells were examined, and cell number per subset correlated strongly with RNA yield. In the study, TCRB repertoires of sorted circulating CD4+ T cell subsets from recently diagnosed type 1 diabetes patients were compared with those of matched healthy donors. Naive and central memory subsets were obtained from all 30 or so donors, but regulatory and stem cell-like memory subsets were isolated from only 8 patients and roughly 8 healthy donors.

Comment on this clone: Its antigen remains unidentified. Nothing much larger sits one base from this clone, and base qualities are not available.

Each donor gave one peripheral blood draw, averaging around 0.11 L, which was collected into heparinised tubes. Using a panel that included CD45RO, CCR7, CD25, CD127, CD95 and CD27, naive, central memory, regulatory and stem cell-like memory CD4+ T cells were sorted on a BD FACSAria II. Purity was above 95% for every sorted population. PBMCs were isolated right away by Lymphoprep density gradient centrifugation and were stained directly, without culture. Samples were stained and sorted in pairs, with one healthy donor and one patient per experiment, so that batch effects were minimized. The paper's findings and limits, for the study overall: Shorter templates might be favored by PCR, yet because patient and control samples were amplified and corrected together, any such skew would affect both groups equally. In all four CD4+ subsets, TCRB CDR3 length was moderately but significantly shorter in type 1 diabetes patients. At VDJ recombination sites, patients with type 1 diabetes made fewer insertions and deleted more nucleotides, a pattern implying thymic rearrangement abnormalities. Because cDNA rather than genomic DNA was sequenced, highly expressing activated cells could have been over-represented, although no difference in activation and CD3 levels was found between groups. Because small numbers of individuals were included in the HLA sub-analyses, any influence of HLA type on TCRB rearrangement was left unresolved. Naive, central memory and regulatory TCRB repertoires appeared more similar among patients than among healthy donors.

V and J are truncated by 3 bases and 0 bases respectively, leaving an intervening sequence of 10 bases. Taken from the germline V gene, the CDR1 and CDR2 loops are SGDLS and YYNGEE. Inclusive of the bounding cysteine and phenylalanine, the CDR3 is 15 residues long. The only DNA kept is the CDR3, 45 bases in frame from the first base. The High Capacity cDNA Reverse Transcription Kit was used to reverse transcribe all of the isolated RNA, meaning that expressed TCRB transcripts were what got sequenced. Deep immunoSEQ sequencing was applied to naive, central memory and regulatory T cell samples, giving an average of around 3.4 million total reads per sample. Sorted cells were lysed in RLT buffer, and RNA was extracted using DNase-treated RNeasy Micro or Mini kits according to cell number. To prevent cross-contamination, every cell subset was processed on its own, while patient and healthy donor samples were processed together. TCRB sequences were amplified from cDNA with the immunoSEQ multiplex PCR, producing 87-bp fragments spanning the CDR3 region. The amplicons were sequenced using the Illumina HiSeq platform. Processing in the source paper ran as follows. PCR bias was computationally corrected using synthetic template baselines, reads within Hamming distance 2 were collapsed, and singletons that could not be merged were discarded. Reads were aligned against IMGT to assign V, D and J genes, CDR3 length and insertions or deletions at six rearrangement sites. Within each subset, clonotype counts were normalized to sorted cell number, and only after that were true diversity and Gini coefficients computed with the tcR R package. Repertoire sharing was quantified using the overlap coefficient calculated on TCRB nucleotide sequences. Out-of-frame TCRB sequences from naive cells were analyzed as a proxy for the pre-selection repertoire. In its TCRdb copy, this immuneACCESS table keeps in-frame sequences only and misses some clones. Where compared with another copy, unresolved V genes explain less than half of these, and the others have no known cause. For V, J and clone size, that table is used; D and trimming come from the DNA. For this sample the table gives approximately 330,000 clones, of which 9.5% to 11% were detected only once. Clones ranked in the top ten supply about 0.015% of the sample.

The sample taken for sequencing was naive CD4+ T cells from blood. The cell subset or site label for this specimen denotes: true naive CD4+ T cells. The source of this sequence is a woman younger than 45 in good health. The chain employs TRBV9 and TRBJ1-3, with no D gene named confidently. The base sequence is TGTGCCAGCAGCGCAGCGACCGTCTCTGGAAACACCATATATTTT. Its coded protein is CASSAATVSGNTIYF.